This is a list of T cell receptor beta chains from one sample in a study of shared clonotypes between healthy human individuals. Sequencing used immunoSEQ multiplex PCR; TCRdb keeps in-frame clones, though not all of them. In the table there are millions of clones, roughly 95% of which are singletons. The sample consisted of naive CD8+ T cells sorted from blood. All receptors come from a man younger than 35 in good health. The conserved cysteine and the conserved F or W are not part of the CDR3 here.

V gene	J gene	CDR3 protein
TRBV4-1	TRBJ1-2	ASSPLELSSPGYT
TRBV7-9	TRBJ2-5	ASSLEAGETQY
TRBV4-1	TRBJ2-5	ASSQDVLAGAETQY
TRBV7-8	TRBJ2-7	ASSPALAGPSYEQY
TRBV6-1	TRBJ2-1	ASSPFNEQF
TRBV5-1	TRBJ1-2	ASSLDRTALDYGYT
TRBV21-1	TRBJ2-1	ASSKFTRGKYNEQF
TRBV9	TRBJ2-5	ASSHPGDPKETQY
TRBV5-4	TRBJ2-7	ASGGVHEQY
TRBV27	TRBJ1-2	ASSFQVNYGYT
TRBV7-6	TRBJ1-5	ASSLAAGNQPQH
TRBV30	TRBJ2-7	ASWGGLGHEQY
TRBV7-9	TRBJ1-1	ASSLGVGGNTEAF
TRBV30	TRBJ2-6	AWSLFGANVLT
TRBV7-2	TRBJ2-2	ASSLRGAGTGELF
TRBV30	TRBJ2-1	AWSRGQGIYNEQF
TRBV27	TRBJ2-1	ASGDEQF
TRBV11-2	TRBJ1-4	ASSLDMFSADRDGEKLF
TRBV27	TRBJ2-7	ASSSPGQGVHEQY
TRBV19	TRBJ2-3	ASRTGLSTDTQY
TRBV9	TRBJ2-3	ASSVGSPPDTDTQY
TRBV13	TRBJ2-7	ASSGGTDVYYEQY
TRBV14	TRBJ2-5	ASSQDGYYQETQY
TRBV9	TRBJ2-2	ASSSHTGELF
TRBV27	TRBJ1-2	ASTSWGGGVGYT
TRBV4-2	TRBJ1-5	ASSEVGSNQPQH
TRBV30	TRBJ1-1	AWSGEGWTEAF
TRBV2	TRBJ1-1	ASSEATTGGRDTEAF
TRBV5-6	TRBJ1-2	ASSLQGSPYGYT
TRBV30	TRBJ1-2	AWRVEGGYT
TRBV4-1	TRBJ1-2	ASSQVESGNYGYT
TRBV5-6	TRBJ2-2	ASSFHRGPLTGELF
TRBV30	TRBJ2-7	AWSEGAGGYEQY
TRBV4-3	TRBJ2-7	ASSQGPLAGVHEQY
TRBV4-3	TRBJ2-7	ASSQAQLGSEEQY